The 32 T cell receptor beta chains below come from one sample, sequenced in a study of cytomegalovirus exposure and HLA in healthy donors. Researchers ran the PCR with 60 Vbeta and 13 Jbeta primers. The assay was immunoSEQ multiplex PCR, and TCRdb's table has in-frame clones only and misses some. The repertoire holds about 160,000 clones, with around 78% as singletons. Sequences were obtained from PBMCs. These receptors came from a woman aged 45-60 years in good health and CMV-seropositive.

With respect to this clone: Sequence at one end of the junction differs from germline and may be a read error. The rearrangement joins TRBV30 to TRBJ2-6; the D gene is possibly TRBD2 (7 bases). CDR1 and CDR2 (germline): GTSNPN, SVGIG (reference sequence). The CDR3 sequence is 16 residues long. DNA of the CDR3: TGTGCCTGGAGTCTGCGCGGGGGCCTCGGGGCCAACGGCCTGACTTTC. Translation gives CAWSLRGGLGANGLTF.

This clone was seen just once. CDR3 in amino acids: CASSLSPDREGYGYTF. Here the CDR3 DNA reads TGTGCCAGCAGCTTAAGCCCGGATAGGGAGGGTTATGGCTACACCTTC. The rearrangement joins TRBV7-6 to TRBJ1-2; D not certain. Germline lookup yields CDR1 SGHVS and CDR2 FNYEAQ. The CDR3 covers 16 residues. With 2 bases removed from V and 5 bases from J, the gap between germline ends came to 18 bases.

CDR3 sequence reads: CASSVDELQPQHF. The CDR3 region has the DNA TGTGCCAGCAGCGTAGACGAGCTCCAGCCCCAGCATTTT. The chain recombines TRBV9 with TRBJ1-5, with D unclear. CDR3 size: 13 residues. Trimming left V 0 bases short and J 7 bases short, with 8 bases between. Germline CDR1 and CDR2: SGDLS and YYNGEE.

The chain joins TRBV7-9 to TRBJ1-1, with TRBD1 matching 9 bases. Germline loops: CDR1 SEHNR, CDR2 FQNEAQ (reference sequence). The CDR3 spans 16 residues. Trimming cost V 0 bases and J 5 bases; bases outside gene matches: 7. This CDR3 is CASSLALGQGKTEAFF. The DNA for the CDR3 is TGTGCCAGCAGCTTAGCTTTAGGACAGGGGAAAACTGAAGCTTTCTTT.

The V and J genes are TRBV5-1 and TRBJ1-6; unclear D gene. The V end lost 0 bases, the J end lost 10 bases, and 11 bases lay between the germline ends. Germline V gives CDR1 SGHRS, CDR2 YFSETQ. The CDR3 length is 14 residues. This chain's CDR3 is CASSLEVLESPLHF. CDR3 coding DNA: TGCGCCAGCAGCTTGGAGGTACTAGAATCACCCCTCCACTTT.

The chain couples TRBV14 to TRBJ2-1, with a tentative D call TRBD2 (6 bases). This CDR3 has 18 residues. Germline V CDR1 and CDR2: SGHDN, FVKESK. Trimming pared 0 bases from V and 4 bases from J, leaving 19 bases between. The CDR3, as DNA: TGTGCCAGCAGCCAAGAGGGGCAAGGGCTAGCGCATTACAATGAGCAGTTCTTC. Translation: CASSQEGQGLAHYNEQFF. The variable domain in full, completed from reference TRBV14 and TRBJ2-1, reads EAGVTQFPSHSVIEKGQTVTLRCDPISGHDNLYWYRRVMGKEIKFLLHFVKESKQDESGMPNNRFLAERTGGTYSTLKVQPAELEDSGVYFCASSQEGQGLAHYNEQFFGPGTRLTVL.

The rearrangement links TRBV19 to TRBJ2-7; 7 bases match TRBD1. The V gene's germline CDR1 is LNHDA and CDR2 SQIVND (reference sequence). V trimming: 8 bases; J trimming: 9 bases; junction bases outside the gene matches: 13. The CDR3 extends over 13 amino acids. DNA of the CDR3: TGTGCCAGTGGGGGACAGCCGGACTCGGGGCAGTACTTC. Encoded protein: CASGGQPDSGQYF.

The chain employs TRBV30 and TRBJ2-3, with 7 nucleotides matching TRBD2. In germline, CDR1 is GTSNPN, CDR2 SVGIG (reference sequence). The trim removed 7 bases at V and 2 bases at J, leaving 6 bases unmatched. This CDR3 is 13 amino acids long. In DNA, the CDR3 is TGTGCCTCCAGGGACTACATCACAGATACGCAGTATTTT. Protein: CASRDYITDTQYF.

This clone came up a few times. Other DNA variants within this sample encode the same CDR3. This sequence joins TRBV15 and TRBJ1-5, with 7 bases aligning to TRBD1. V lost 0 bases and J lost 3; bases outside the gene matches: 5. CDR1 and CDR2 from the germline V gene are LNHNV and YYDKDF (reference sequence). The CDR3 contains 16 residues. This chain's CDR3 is CATSRDGQASNQPQHF. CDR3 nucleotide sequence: TGTGCCACCAGCAGAGACGGACAGGCCTCCAATCAGCCCCAGCATTTT.

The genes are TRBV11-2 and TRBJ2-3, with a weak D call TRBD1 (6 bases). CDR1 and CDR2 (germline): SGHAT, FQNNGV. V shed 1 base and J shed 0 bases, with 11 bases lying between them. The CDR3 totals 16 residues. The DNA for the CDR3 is TGTGCCAGCAGCTTAGGTGGACAGCCGAGCACAGATACGCAGTATTTT. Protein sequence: CASSLGGQPSTDTQYF.

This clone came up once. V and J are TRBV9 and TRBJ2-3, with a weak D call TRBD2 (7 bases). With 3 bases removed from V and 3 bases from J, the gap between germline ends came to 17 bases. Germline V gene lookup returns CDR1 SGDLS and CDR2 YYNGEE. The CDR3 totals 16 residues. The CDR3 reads CASSAIEGGGTDTQYF. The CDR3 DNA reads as TGTGCCAGCAGCGCTATTGAGGGGGGGGGAACAGATACGCAGTATTTT. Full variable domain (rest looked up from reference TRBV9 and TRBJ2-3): DSGVTQTPKHLITATGQRVTLRCSPRSGDLSVYWYQQSLDQGLQFLIQYYNGEERAKGNILERFSAQQFPDLHSELNLSSLELGDSALYFCASSAIEGGGTDTQYFGPGTRLTVL.

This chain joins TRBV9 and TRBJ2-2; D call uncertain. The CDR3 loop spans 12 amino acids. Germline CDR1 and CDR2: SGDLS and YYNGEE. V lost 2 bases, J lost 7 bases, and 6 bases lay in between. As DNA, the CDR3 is TGTGCCAGCAGCGTCTATATCGGGGAGCTGTTTTTT. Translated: CASSVYIGELFF.

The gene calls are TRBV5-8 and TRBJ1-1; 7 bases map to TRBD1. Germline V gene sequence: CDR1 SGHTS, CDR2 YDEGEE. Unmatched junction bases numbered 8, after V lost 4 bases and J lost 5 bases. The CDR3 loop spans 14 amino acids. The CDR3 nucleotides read TGTGCCAGCAGCAGGGGACAGATCCCTACTGAAGCTTTCTTT. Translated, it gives CASSRGQIPTEAFF.

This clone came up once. The CDR3 is CASSPRRGAEAFF. DNA for the CDR3: TGTGCCAGCTCACCAAGGCGGGGTGCTGAAGCTTTCTTT. The chain joins TRBV18 to TRBJ1-1, with D hard to call. This CDR3 is built from 13 residues. Germline values: CDR1 KGHSH, CDR2 LQKENI. The V gene lost 2 bases and the J gene lost 6 bases, with 10 bases spanning the gap.

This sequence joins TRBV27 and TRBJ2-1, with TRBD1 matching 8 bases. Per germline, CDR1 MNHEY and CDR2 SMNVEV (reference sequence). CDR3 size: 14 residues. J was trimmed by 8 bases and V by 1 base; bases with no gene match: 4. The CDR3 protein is CASSLFQGADEQFF. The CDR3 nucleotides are TGTGCCAGCAGTTTATTCCAGGGGGCGGATGAGCAGTTCTTC.

As DNA, the CDR3 is TGTGCCAGCAGTGAAGCCGGGACATTCTATGGCTACACCTTC. This gives the protein CASSEAGTFYGYTF. The V gene is TRBV2, the J gene TRBJ1-2, with TRBD1 as a possible D gene (6 bases). The ends were cut back, 0 bases at V and 4 bases at J, with 9 bases in the middle. The length of the CDR3 is 14 residues. In germline, CDR1 is SNHLY, CDR2 FYNNEI.

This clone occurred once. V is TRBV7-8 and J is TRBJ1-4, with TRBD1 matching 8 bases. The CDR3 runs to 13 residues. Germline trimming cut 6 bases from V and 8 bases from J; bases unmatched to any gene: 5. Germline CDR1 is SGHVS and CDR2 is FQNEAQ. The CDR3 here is CASSSDRAEKLFF. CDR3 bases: TGTGCCAGCAGTTCGGACAGGGCCGAAAAACTGTTTTTT. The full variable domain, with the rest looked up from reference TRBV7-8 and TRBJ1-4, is GAGVSQSPRYKVAKRGQDVALRCDPISGHVSLFWYQQALGQGPEFLTYFQNEAQLDKSGLPSDRFFAERPEGSVSTLKIQRTQQEDSAVYLCASSSDRAEKLFFGSGTQLSVL.

CDR3 in amino acids: CASSQEEGSESPLHF. DNA of the CDR3: TGCGCCAGCAGCCAAGAGGAGGGGAGCGAATCACCCCTCCACTTT. V is TRBV4-1 and J is TRBJ1-6; TRBD1 is a possible D gene (5 bases). CDR1 is MGHRA, CDR2 YSYEKL, per germline. The V end was cut by 0 bases, the J end by 10 bases, with 13 bases between. The CDR3 covers 15 residues.

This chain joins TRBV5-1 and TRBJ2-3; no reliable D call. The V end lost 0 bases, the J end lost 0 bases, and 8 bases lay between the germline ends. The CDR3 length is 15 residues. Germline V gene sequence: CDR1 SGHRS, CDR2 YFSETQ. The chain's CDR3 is CASSLAVPSTDTQYF. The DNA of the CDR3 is TGCGCCAGCAGCTTGGCGGTCCCGAGCACAGATACGCAGTATTTT.

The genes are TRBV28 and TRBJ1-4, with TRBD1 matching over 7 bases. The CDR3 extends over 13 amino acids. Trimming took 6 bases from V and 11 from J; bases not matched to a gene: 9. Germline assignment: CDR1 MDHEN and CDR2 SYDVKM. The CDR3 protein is CASSTGTVLKLFF. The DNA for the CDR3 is TGTGCCAGCAGCACCGGGACAGTCCTGAAACTGTTTTTT.

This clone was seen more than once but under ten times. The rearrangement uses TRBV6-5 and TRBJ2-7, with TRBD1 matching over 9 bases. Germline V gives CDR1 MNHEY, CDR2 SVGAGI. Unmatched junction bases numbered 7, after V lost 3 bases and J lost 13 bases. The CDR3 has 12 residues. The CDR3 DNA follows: TGTGCCAGCAGTTATACAGGGGGCCGTGATTACTTC. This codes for CASSYTGGRDYF.

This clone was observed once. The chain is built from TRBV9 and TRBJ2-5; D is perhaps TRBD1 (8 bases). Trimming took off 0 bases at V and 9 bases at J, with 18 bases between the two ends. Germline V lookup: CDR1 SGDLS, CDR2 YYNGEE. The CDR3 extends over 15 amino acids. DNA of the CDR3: TGTGCCAGCAGCGTAGAGCAGGGGGCGGGGGCGGCCCAGTACTTC. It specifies CASSVEQGAGAAQYF. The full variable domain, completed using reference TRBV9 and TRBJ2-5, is DSGVTQTPKHLITATGQRVTLRCSPRSGDLSVYWYQQSLDQGLQFLIQYYNGEERAKGNILERFSAQQFPDLHSELNLSSLELGDSALYFCASSVEQGAGAAQYFGPGTRLLVL.

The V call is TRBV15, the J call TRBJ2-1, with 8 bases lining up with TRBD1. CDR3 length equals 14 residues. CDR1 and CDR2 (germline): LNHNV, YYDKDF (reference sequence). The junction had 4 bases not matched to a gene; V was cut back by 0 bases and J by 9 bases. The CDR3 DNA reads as TGTGCCACCAGCAGAGACAGGGGGCTGGGTGAGCAGTTCTTC. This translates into CATSRDRGLGEQFF.

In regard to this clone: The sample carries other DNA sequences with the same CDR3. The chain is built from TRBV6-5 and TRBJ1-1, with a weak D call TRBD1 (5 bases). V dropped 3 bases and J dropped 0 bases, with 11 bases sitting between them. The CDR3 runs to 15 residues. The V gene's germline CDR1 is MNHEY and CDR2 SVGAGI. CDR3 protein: CASSYSTGMNTEAFF. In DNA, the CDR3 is TGTGCCAGCAGTTATTCCACAGGCATGAACACTGAAGCTTTCTTT.

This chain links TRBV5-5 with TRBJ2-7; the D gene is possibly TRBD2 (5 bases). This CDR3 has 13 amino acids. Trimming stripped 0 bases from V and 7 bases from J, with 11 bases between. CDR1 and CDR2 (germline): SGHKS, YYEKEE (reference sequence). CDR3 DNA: TGTGCCAGCAGCTTGGGTCTAGCTGGGGAGCAGTACTTC. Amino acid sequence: CASSLGLAGEQYF.

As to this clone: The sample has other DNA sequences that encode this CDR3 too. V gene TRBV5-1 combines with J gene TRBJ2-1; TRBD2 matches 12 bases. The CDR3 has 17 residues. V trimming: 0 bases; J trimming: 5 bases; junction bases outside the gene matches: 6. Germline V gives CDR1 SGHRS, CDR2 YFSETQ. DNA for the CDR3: TGCGCCAGCAGCTTGGAGACTAGCGGGAGAGGCGACAATGAGCAGTTCTTC. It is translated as CASSLETSGRGDNEQFF. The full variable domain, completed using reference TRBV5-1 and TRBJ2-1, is KAGVTQTPRYLIKTRGQQVTLSCSPISGHRSVSWYQQTPGQGLQFLFEYFSETQRNKGNFPGRFSGRQFSNSRSEMNVSTLELGDSALYLCASSLETSGRGDNEQFFGPGTRLTVL.

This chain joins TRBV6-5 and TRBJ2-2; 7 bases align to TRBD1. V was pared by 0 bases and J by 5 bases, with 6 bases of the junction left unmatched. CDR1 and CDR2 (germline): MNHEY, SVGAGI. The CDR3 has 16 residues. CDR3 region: CASSYSAGGLTGELFF. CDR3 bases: TGTGCCAGCAGTTACTCGGCAGGGGGTCTGACCGGGGAGCTGTTTTTT.

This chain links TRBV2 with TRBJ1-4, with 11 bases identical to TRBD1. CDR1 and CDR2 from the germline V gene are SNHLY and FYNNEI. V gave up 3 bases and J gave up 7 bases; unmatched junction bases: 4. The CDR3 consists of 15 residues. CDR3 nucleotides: TGTGCCAGCAGTGACCGGGGGACAGGGGGTGAAAAACTGTTTTTT. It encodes CASSDRGTGGEKLFF.

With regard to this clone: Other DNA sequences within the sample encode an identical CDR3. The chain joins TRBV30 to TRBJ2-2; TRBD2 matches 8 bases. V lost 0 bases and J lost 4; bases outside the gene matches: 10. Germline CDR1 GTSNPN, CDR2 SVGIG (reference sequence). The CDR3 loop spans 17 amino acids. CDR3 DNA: TGTGCCTGGAGTGTGGTGGCGGGGGGCTCGGGCACCGGGGAGCTGTTTTTT. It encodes CAWSVVAGGSGTGELFF.

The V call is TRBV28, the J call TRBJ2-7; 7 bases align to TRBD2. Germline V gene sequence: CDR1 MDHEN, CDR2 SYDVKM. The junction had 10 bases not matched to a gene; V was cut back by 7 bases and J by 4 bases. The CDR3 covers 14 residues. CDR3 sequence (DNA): TGTGCCAGCAAGGAGGAGCGGGACTTTTACGAGCAGTACTTC. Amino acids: CASKEERDFYEQYF.

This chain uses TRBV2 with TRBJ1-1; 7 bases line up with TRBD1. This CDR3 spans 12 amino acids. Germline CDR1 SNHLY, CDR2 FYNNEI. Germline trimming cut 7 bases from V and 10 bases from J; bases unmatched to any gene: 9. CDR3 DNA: TGTGCCAGCATAGAAACAGGGGTGGTAGCTTTCTTT. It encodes CASIETGVVAFF.

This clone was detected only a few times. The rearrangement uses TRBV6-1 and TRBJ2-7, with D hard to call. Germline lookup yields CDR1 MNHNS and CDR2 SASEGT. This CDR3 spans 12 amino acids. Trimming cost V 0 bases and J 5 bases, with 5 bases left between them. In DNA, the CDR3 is TGTGCCAGCAGTGAAGCGTTCGACGAGCAGTACTTC. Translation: CASSEAFDEQYF.